This T cell receptor beta chain was recorded in a study of cytomegalovirus exposure and HLA in healthy donors. Whole-study context: The study placed around 85% of its approximately 400 genotyped donors in the Caucasian-associated ancestry cluster.

Comment on this clone: Its matching antigen is unknown.

The V gene lost 5 bases and the J gene lost 7 bases, with 5 bases spanning the gap. CDR1 and CDR2 (germline): MDHEN, SYDVKM. This CDR3 region has 11 residues. PCR involved 60 Vbeta and 13 Jbeta primers. Authors' analysis steps: A later analysis counted around 80 million unique TCR beta chains, some 10 million shared. Only in-frame clones appear in the TCRdb table, and some are missing; sequencing was by immunoSEQ multiplex PCR. The V and J calls and clone size are taken from that table; D and trimming were inferred from the DNA. This table has 50,000 to 70,000 clones, about 72% appearing once. Study observations and caveats: Accurate HLA-A and HLA-B prediction from TCR beta sequences was reported for most subjects. Earlier analysis found most TCR beta V segments productive about 87% or about 30% of the time.

Sequencing was performed on PBMCs. The receptor comes from a girl between 10 and 17 years old in good health and CMV-seropositive. The chain has TRBV28 and TRBJ1-4; no firm D call. CDR3 sequence reads: CASSLGEKLFF. The CDR3 nucleotides read TGTGCCAGCAGTCTCGGTGAAAAACTGTTTTTT.